There are many counts of the clone carrying this T cell receptor (beta chain). No antigen is known for it. Scientists amplified the TCR beta CDR3 regions from RNA transcripts. HTBI primers served in a first-round RT-PCR, which a second-round multiplex PCR followed. TCRdb reprocessed the multiplex PCR reads with MiXCR, giving one entry per CDR3 protein. The profile shows 1 million to 1.3 million distinct CDR3 sequences, approximately 35% of them singletons. The data were taken from a study of Graves' ophthalmopathy and Graves' hyperthyroidism. Study observations and caveats: Blood also carried most expanded thyroid clonotypes exceeding 0.001 frequency. A 13-signature model separated ophthalmopathy from stable hyperthyroidism, around 88% sensitivity, 65% to 82% specificity.

Among the exclusions were patients with other autoimmune diseases, uncontrolled infections, pregnancy or lactation. The diagnosis was founded upon clinical symptoms, serum thyroxine, TRAb, thyroid ultrasound and orbital computed tomography. What was sequenced was peripheral blood or thyroid tissue (not recorded which). This TCR derives from an adult man with Graves' hyperthyroidism.

The DNA for the CDR3 is TGTGCCAGCAAGGGGACAGGGGGCGCGGCTAACTATGGCTACACCTTC. This translates into CASKGTGGAANYGYTF. The rearrangement joins TRBV12-3 or TRBV12-4 to TRBJ1-2; 12 bases are a match to TRBD1. CDR3 length: 16 residues. The junction had 6 bases not matched to a gene; V was cut back by 7 bases and J by 0 bases.